This entry is about one T cell receptor beta chain. CDR1 SQVTM and CDR2 ANQGSEA come from the germline V gene. Between the trimmed V and J ends, which lost 7 bases and 4 bases, there was a span of 10 bases. The CDR3 consists of 11 residues. These data originate in a study of cytomegalovirus exposure and HLA in healthy donors. The data were produced by immunoSEQ multiplex PCR, yet TCRdb's version contains in-frame clones alone and is incomplete. The sample includes 150,000 to 200,000 clones, 85% of them seen just once. This sequence joins TRBV29-1 and TRBJ2-5, with D possibly being TRBD1 (6 bases). The receptor was isolated from a man younger than 35 in good health and CMV-seropositive. Sequencing was carried out using PBMCs. CDR3 in DNA: TGCAGCGCACAGGGTGGAGAGACCCAGTACTTC. Its protein product is CSAQGGETQYF. Using reference TRBV29-1 and TRBJ2-5 for the parts outside the CDR3, the full variable domain is SAVISQKPSRDICQRGTSLTIQCQVDSQVTMMFWYRQQPGQSLTLIATANQGSEATYESGFVIDKFPISRPNLTFSTLTVSNMSPEDSSIYLCSAQGGETQYFGPGTRLLVL.